This paragraph covers one T cell receptor beta chain sequence. The protocol was immunoSEQ multiplex PCR, while the TCRdb copy is restricted to in-frame clones and leaves out a portion. The sample includes approximately 530,000 clones, roughly 95% of them seen just once. This entry belongs to a study of shared clonotypes between healthy human individuals. From germline, CDR1 is LNHDA and CDR2 SQIVND (reference sequence). This CDR3 contains 15 residues. V lost 3 bases and J 0 bases, leaving 10 bases between the germline ends. The rearrangement joins TRBV19 to TRBJ2-3; D is ambiguous. This clonotype originated in a woman aged 25-40 years in good health. Sequenced sample: naive CD4+ T cells sorted from blood. As for subset: CD45RA+ positively selected. CDR3 loop: CASSISLVSTDTQYF. In DNA, the CDR3 is TGTGCCAGTAGTATTAGCCTAGTCAGCACAGATACGCAGTATTTT.